Following are 27 T cell receptor beta chains from one sample sequenced in a study of Tregs in tolerant kidney transplant recipients. Measured with immunoSEQ multiplex PCR; TCRdb has only the in-frame clones, and not every one. Of tens of thousands of clones listed, approximately 93% are singletons. Mixed chimerism was transient after nonmyeloablative marrow transplants from related graft donors. The sample consisted of CD4+ T cells from blood (PBMCs), taken 12 months after the transplant. These receptors came from a human patient who received a combined kidney and bone marrow transplant. Some of the T cells might come from the graft donor.

The chain is built from TRBV5-6 and TRBJ2-7; 9 bases agree with TRBD2. CDR1 is SGHDT, CDR2 YYEEEE, per germline. The CDR3 runs 15 residues. V lost 2 bases and J lost 2; bases outside the gene matches: 5. The CDR3 region is CASSFRLAATYEQYF. The CDR3, as DNA: TGTGCCAGCAGCTTCCGACTAGCGGCAACCTACGAGCAGTACTTC.

This chain joins TRBV6-1 and TRBJ2-5, with D hard to call. From germline, CDR1 is MNHNS and CDR2 SASEGT. The length of the CDR3 is 11 residues. V was clipped by 7 bases and J by 5 bases, with 8 bases between them. CDR3 coding DNA: TGTGCCAGCACATCCCGGGAGACCCAGTACTTC. Its protein is CASTSRETQYF.

The V and J genes are TRBV6-6 and TRBJ2-7, with TRBD1 matching over 11 bases. The V and J ends lost 6 bases and 1 base, in that order; junction bases with no gene match: 5. This CDR3 has 15 amino acids. Germline V gives CDR1 MNHNY, CDR2 SVGAGI (reference sequence). This chain's CDR3 is CASRRGQGASYEQYF. DNA for the CDR3: TGTGCCAGCAGAAGAGGACAGGGGGCTTCCTACGAGCAGTACTTC.

V gene TRBV7-3 combines with J gene TRBJ2-5; TRBD1 aligns across 10 bases. The end of the DNA fits TRBJ2-7 better, so the J call may be wrong. Germline-derived CDR1 and CDR2 are SGHTA and FQGTGA. CDR3 size: 13 residues. The CDR3 sequence: CASSRGTGAEQYF. CDR3 nucleotide sequence: TGTGCCAGCAGCCGCGGGACAGGGGCCGAGCAGTACTTC.

The chain couples TRBV5-6 to TRBJ1-4, with D uncertain. There are 16 residues in the CDR3. Trimming took off 0 bases at V and 5 bases at J, with 14 bases between the two ends. Germline V gene lookup returns CDR1 SGHDT and CDR2 YYEEEE. CDR3 in DNA: TGTGCCAGCAGCTTGGGTCCGACTAAATCCAATGAAAAACTGTTTTTT. Its translation: CASSLGPTKSNEKLFF.

The rearrangement uses TRBV27 and TRBJ2-7; 8 nucleotides align to TRBD2. The germline V gene has CDR1 MNHEY and CDR2 SMNVEV (reference sequence). The CDR3 is 15 residues long. The trim removed 2 bases at V and 2 bases at J, leaving 5 bases unmatched. Written as DNA, the CDR3 is TGTGCCAGCAGTTTAGGAGCGGGAGCCGCCTACGAGCAGTACTTC. Protein product: CASSLGAGAAYEQYF.

The chain couples TRBV7-2 to TRBJ2-1, with D perhaps TRBD2 (6 bases). Germline values: CDR1 SGHTA, CDR2 FQGNSA. Deletions cut 2 bases from V and 0 bases from J, with 11 bases between. The CDR3 consists of 16 residues. The CDR3 region has the DNA TGTGCCAGCAGCTTACCTCGGGGGAGCTCCTACAATGAGCAGTTCTTC. This codes for CASSLPRGSSYNEQFF.

The rearrangement joins TRBV15 to TRBJ1-4, with a weak D call TRBD1 (6 bases). Germline values: CDR1 LNHNV, CDR2 YYDKDF (reference sequence). CDR3 size: 15 residues. V lost 0 bases and J 4 bases, leaving 9 bases between the germline ends. In DNA, the CDR3 is TGTGCCACCAGCAGAGAAGGGGGGGATAATGAAAAACTGTTTTTT. Protein sequence: CATSREGGDNEKLFF.

This clone is categorized as medium-sized (0.01 to 0.1%). V is TRBV7-9 and J is TRBJ2-7; TRBD2 matches 10 bases. Germline CDR1 and CDR2: SEHNR and FQNEAQ (reference sequence). This CDR3 is built from 14 residues. V gave up 5 bases and J gave up 2 bases; unmatched junction bases: 3. CDR3 DNA sequence: TGTGCCAGCAGCACTAGCGGGGTTACCTACGAGCAGTACTTC. It translates to CASSTSGVTYEQYF.

The chain joins TRBV29-1 to TRBJ1-2, with TRBD1 as a possible D gene (5 bases). Trimming pared 2 bases from V and 4 bases from J, leaving 17 bases between. The CDR3 is 15 residues long. The V gene's germline CDR1 is SQVTM and CDR2 ANQGSEA. This CDR3 reads CSVELPGGPIYGYTF. As DNA, the CDR3 is TGCAGCGTTGAATTGCCGGGGGGTCCTATCTATGGCTACACCTTC.

The chain employs TRBV29-1 and TRBJ1-2, with D unresolved. The CDR3 consists of 12 residues. V lost 6 bases to trimming and J lost 0 bases, with 8 bases between them. Germline loops: CDR1 SQVTM, CDR2 ANQGSEA. CDR3: CSVTEPNYGYTF. CDR3 DNA sequence: TGCAGCGTAACAGAACCTAACTATGGCTACACCTTC.

V and J are TRBV18 and TRBJ2-1; possible D gene TRBD2, 6 bases. V lost 3 bases and J lost 6, with 15 bases in between. The CDR3 has 15 amino acids. CDR1 and CDR2 (germline): KGHSH, LQKENI. CDR3 DNA: TGTGCCAGCTCACCCCAGTGGAAGGGAGGCAATGAGCAGTTCTTC. Translating gives CASSPQWKGGNEQFF.

In the case of this clone: At one end the junction does not follow the germline gene, possibly because of a read error. This sample also contains other DNA sequences that code for the same CDR3. This rearrangement joins TRBV4-2 to TRBJ1-6; D uncertain. Germline V gives CDR1 LGHNA, CDR2 YNFKEQ. The CDR3 extends over 14 amino acids. In nucleotides, the CDR3 is TGTGCCAGCAGCCAAGGAACAGTTAATTCCCCCCTCCACTTT. This encodes CASSQGTVNSPLHF.

This clone was found once. The J gene is TRBJ2-3, the V gene TRBV4-2; 9 nucleotides line up with TRBD2. Germline CDR1 and CDR2: LGHNA and YNFKEQ. The CDR3 runs 16 residues. The J segment lost 2 bases and the V segment lost 5 bases, leaving 8 bases of the junction unmatched. The chain's CDR3 is CASSYGLALATDTQYF. CDR3 nucleotides: TGTGCCAGCAGCTATGGACTAGCGTTGGCCACAGATACGCAGTATTTT.

This clone was seen once. The gene calls are TRBV19 and TRBJ2-7, with D unclear. CDR1 is LNHDA, CDR2 SQIVND, per germline (reference sequence). CDR3 length equals 13 residues. Trimming removed 1 base at V and 6 bases at J, with 10 bases between. The DNA for the CDR3 is TGTGCCAGTAGTATAGCTAATAGAGGCGAGCAGTACTTC. Protein product: CASSIANRGEQYF. Supplemented by reference TRBV19 and TRBJ2-7, the full variable domain reads DGGITQSPKYLFRKEGQNVTLSCEQNLNHDAMYWYRQDPGQGLRLIYYSQIVNDFQKGDIAEGYSVSREKKESFPLTVTSAQKNPTAFYLCASSIANRGEQYFGPGTRLTVT.

The genes are TRBV13 and TRBJ2-2, with unresolved D. The CDR3 has 15 amino acids. Per the germline V gene, CDR1 is PRHDT and CDR2 is FYEKMQ (reference sequence). V was trimmed by 1 base and J by 2 bases, leaving 8 bases between them. CDR3 sequence (DNA): TGTGCCAGCAGCTTAGAAATCTATAACACCGGGGAGCTGTTTTTT. Encoded protein: CASSLEIYNTGELFF.

The gene calls are TRBV30 and TRBJ2-3, with D uncertain. Trimming took off 7 bases at V and 1 base at J, with 15 bases between the two ends. Germline lookup yields CDR1 GTSNPN and CDR2 SVGIG (reference sequence). The CDR3 runs to 14 residues. The CDR3 region is CAFLLYAGTDTQYF. Here the CDR3 DNA reads TGTGCCTTTCTTTTGTACGCGGGCACAGATACGCAGTATTTT.

The chain uses TRBV10-3 and TRBJ2-7, with 7 bases lining up with TRBD1. V was clipped by 7 bases and J by 6 bases; unmatched bases: 6. This CDR3 has 12 amino acids. Germline lookup yields CDR1 ENHRY and CDR2 SYGVKD. CDR3 sequence reads: CAIMQQGFEQYF. The CDR3 region has the DNA TGTGCCATCATGCAACAGGGGTTCGAGCAGTACTTC.

J is TRBJ2-5 and V is TRBV30, with D perhaps matching TRBD1 (6 bases). The J call may be mistaken, given a closer DNA end match to TRBJ2-7. Per germline, CDR1 GTSNPN and CDR2 SVGIG (reference sequence). The CDR3 extends over 14 amino acids. The CDR3 region is CAWSTTGLSYEQYF. CDR3 in DNA: TGTGCCTGGAGTACGACAGGCTTAAGCTACGAGCAGTACTTC.

The rearrangement joins TRBV9 to TRBJ2-5; 7 bases are a match to TRBD2. Unmatched junction bases numbered 4, after V lost 0 bases and J lost 5 bases. Germline CDR1 is SGDLS and CDR2 is YYNGEE. The CDR3 covers 14 residues. The CDR3, as DNA: TGTGCCAGCAGCGTAGATCCTAGCGGTGAGACCCAGTACTTC. This gives the protein CASSVDPSGETQYF.

The V call is TRBV14, the J call TRBJ1-3; D is unclear. Looked up from germline, CDR1 is SGHDN and CDR2 is FVKESK. The ends were cut back, 1 base at V and 0 bases at J, with 19 bases in the middle. The CDR3 contains 19 residues. CDR3 sequence (DNA): TGTGCCAGCAGCCAAGTGCCCCCGGGAAAGGCCGTCTCTGGAAACACCATATATTTT. Translating gives CASSQVPPGKAVSGNTIYF.

Details on this clone: Other nucleotide sequences from this sample produce the same CDR3. CDR3 amino acids: CASSLLGQGFSSYNSPLHF. In nucleotides, the CDR3 is TGTGCCAGCAGCTTACTGGGACAGGGGTTTAGCTCCTATAATTCACCCCTCCACTTT. This chain uses TRBV7-2 with TRBJ1-6, with 10 bases fitting TRBD1. CDR3 length: 19 amino acids. Per the germline V gene, CDR1 is SGHTA and CDR2 is FQGNSA. V dropped 2 bases and J dropped 0; count of bases not matched to a gene: 7.

This chain links TRBV7-9 with TRBJ2-7; 7 positions match TRBD1. CDR1 is SEHNR, CDR2 FQNEAQ, per germline (reference sequence). J gave up 6 bases and V 5 bases, and 1 base lay outside the gene matches. The CDR3 is made up of 11 amino acids. The CDR3 spells CASSRQGEQYF. The CDR3 DNA is TGTGCCAGCAGCAGACAGGGCGAGCAGTACTTC.

As to this clone: The germline gene is not matched at one end of the junction; a read error may be the cause. The genes are TRBV4-3 and TRBJ2-2; D possibly corresponds to TRBD2 (6 bases). The CDR3 sequence is 16 residues long. CDR1 is LGHNA, CDR2 YSLEER, per germline. The CDR3 DNA is TGCGCCAGCAGCGAAGAGAGGAGGGGATACACCGGGGAGCTGTTTTTT. It codes for CASSEERRGYTGELFF.

This clone has a single count. The genes are TRBV29-1 and TRBJ2-6; D remains unclear. The CDR3 loop spans 12 amino acids. Germline V gene lookup returns CDR1 SQVTM and CDR2 ANQGSEA. Trimming left V 7 bases short and J 1 base short, with 5 bases between. The DNA of the CDR3 is TGCAGCGCCCTGTCTGGGGCCAACGTCCTGACTTTC. Its protein product is CSALSGANVLTF.

This sequence joins TRBV6-6 and TRBJ1-2, with D possibly being TRBD1 (5 bases). Germline CDR1 reads MNHNY; CDR2 reads SVGAGI (reference sequence). The ends were cut back, 2 bases at V and 2 bases at J, with 9 bases in the middle. CDR3 size: 14 residues. The CDR3 coding sequence is TGTGCCAGCAGTTACGGGGGAGGGAACTATGGCTACACCTTC. Translated: CASSYGGGNYGYTF.

This rearrangement joins TRBV30 to TRBJ2-5; TRBD1 matches at 7 bases. The J call may be mistaken, given a closer DNA end match to TRBJ2-7. From germline, CDR1 is GTSNPN and CDR2 SVGIG (reference sequence). The CDR3 runs to 13 residues. The CDR3 here is CAWSQDRAYEQYF. The CDR3 region has the DNA TGTGCCTGGAGTCAAGACAGGGCCTACGAGCAGTACTTC.